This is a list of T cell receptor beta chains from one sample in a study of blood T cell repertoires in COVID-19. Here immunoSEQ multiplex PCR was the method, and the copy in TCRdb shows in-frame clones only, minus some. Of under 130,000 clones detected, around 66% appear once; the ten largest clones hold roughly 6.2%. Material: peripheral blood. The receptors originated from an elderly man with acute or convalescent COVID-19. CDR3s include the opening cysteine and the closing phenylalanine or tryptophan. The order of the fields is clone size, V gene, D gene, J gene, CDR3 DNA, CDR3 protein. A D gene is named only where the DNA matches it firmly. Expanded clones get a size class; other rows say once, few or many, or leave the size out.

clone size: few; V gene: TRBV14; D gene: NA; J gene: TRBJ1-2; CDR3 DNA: TGTGCCAGCAGCCCAGGATTATCTCGTTCTATCTATGGCTACACCTTC; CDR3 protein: CASSPGLSRSIYGYTF
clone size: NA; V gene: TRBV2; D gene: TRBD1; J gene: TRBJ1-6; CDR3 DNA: TGTGCCAGCAGTTACCGGACAGGGGGTGATTCACCCCTCCACTTT; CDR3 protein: CASSYRTGGDSPLHF
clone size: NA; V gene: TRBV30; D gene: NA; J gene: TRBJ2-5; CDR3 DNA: TGTGCCTGGAGGACGGGGGAGACCCAGTACTTC; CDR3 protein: CAWRTGETQYF
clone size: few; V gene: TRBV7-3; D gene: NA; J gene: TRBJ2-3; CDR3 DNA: TGTGCCAGCAGTTTAGGGGTGGGGGGACCCCGAGCGGGAGATACGCAGTATTTT; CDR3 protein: CASSLGVGGPRAGDTQYF
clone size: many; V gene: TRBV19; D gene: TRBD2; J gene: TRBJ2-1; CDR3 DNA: TGTGCCAGTAGTATGAGCGGGAGCATCAGTGAGCAGTTCTTC; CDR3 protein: CASSMSGSISEQFF
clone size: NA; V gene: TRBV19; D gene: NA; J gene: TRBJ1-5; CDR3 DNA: TGTGCCAGTAGTATAGATGGCCGACAGCCATACAATCAGCCCCAGCATTTT; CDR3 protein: CASSIDGRQPYNQPQHF
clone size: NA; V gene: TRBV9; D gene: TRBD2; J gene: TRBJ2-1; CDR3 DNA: TGTGCCAGCAGCGTAGATAGCGGGAGGGCCACCTACAATGAGCAGTTCTTC; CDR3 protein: CASSVDSGRATYNEQFF
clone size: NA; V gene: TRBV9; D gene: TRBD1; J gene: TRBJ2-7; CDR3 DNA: TGTGCCAGCAGCCCTCGGACAGGGGGGGACTACGAGCAGTACTTC; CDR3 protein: CASSPRTGGDYEQYF
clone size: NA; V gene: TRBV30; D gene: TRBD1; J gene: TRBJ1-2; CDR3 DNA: TGTGCCTGGGGACCGGGACAGCCCTCTTCTAACTATGGCTACACCTTC; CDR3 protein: CAWGPGQPSSNYGYTF
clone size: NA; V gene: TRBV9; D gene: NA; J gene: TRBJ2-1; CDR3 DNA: TGTGCCAGCAGCCCCCGTGGAGGGCGCAATGAGCAGTTCTTC; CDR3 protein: CASSPRGGRNEQFF
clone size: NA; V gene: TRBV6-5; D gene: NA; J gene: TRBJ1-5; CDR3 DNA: TGTGCCAGCAGCGGACAGCAAAATCAGCCCCAGCATTTT; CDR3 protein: CASSGQQNQPQHF
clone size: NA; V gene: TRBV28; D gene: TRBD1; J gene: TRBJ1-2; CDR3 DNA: TGTGCCAGCAGTCCCCCCTCCGGGACAGGGGGATCCTATGGCTACACCTTC; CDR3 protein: CASSPPSGTGGSYGYTF
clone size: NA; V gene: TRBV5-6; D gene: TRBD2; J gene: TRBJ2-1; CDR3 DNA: TGTGCCAGCAGCAGCGGGAGTTTAGGGGAGCAGTTCTTC; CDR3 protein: CASSSGSLGEQFF
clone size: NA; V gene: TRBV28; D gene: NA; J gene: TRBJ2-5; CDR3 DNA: TGTGCCAGCATGGGCCGGGAGACCCAGTACTTC; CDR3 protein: CASMGRETQYF
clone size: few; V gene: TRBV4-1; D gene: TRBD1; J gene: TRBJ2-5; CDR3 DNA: TGCGCCAGCAGCCCTGGGACAGGACAAGAGACCCAGTACTTC; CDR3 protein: CASSPGTGQETQYF
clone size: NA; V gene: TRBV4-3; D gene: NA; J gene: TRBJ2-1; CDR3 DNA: TGCGCCAGCAGCCAAGATCGGTGGGGCAAATATGAGCAGTTCTTC; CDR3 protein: CASSQDRWGKYEQFF
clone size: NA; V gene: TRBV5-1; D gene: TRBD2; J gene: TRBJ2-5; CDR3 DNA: TGCGCCAGCAGCTTGGGGGAGGGGTACCAAGAGACCCAGTACTTC; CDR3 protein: CASSLGEGYQETQYF
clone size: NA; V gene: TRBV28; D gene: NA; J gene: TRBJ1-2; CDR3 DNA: TGTGCCAGCAGAGCCCCAAAAGGGGGTGGCTACACCTTC; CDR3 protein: CASRAPKGGGYTF
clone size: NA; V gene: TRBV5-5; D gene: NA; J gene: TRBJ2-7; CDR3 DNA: TGTGCCAGCAGCCTAACCTCCTCCTACGAGCAGTACTTC; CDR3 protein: CASSLTSSYEQYF
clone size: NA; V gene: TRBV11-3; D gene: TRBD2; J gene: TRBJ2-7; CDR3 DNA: TGTGCCAGCGGCCCTAGCGGGAGCTTTGAGCAGTACTTC; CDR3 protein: CASGPSGSFEQYF
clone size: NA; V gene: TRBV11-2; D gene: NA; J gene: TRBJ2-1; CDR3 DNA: TGTGCCAGCAGCGCCCTAAGGGAGGGGGGGCATTTGGTCTTC; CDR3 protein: CASSALREGGHLVF
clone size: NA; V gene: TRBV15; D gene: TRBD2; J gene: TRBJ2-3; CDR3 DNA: TGTGCCACCAGCAAACAGACTAGCGGGGGCACAGATACGCAGTATTTT; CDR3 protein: CATSKQTSGGTDTQYF
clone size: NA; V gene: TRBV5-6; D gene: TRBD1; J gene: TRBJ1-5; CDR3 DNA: TGTGCCAGCAGCTCGTACAGGGGGGACAGTAGCAATCAGCCCCAGCATTTT; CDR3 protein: CASSSYRGDSSNQPQHF
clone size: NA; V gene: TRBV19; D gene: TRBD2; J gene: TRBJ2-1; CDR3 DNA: TGTGCCAGTAAGAGACCGGGACTAGCTGCATACAATGAGCAGTTCTTC; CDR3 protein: CASKRPGLAAYNEQFF
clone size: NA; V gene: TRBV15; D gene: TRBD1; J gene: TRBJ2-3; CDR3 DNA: TGTGCCACCGGACAGGGCTTTACCTCAAGCACAGATACGCAGTATTTT; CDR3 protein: CATGQGFTSSTDTQYF
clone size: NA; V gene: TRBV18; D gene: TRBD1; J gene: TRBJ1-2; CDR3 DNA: TGTGCCAGCTCACCTCGGGACAGGACTGTGGAGGGCTACACCTTC; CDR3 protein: CASSPRDRTVEGYTF
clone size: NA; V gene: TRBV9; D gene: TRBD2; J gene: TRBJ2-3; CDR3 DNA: TGTGCCAGCAGCGCCCTAGCGGGGTCTAGCACAGATACGCAGTATTTT; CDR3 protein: CASSALAGSSTDTQYF
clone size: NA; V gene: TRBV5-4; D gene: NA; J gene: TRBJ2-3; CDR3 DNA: TGTGCCAGCAGCTTGGTGGGGGCCGGGACAGATACGCAGTATTTT; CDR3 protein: CASSLVGAGTDTQYF
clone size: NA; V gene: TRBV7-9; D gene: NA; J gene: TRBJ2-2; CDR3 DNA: TGTGCCAGCAGCCCCCAGGAGGGCCGGAACACCGGGGAGCTGTTTTTT; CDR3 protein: CASSPQEGRNTGELFF
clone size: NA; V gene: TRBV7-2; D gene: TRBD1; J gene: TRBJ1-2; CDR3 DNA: TGTGCCGCTGGACAGGGGGCTTTAGGCTATGGCTACACCTTC; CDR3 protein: CAAGQGALGYGYTF
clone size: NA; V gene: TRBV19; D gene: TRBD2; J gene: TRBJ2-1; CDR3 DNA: TGTGCCAGTAGTATTGGACTAGCGGGACGGCAGTTCTTC; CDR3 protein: CASSIGLAGRQFF
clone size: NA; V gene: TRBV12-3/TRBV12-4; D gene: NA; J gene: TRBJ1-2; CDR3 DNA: TGTGCCAGCACCTTCGCGGGGTATAATGGCTACACCTTC; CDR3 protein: CASTFAGYNGYTF
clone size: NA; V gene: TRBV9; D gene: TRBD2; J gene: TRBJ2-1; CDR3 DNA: TGTGCCAGCAGTCCAGAGGCGGCGGGAGGCATCTACAATGAGCAGTTCTTC; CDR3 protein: CASSPEAAGGIYNEQFF
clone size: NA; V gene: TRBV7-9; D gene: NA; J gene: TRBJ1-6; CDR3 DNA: TGTGCCAGCAGGAATTACAGGGATTCACCCCTCCACTTT; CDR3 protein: CASRNYRDSPLHF
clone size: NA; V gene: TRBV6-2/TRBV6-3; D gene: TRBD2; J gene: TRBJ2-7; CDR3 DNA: TGTGCCAGCAGCCTTCCCGGGACTAGCGGGAGTCGCGAGCAGTACTTC; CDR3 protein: CASSLPGTSGSREQYF
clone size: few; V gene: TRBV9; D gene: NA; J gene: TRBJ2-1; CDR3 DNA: TGTGCCAGCAGCGTAGTTCCTTCGGGCAATGAGCAGTTCTTC; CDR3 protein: CASSVVPSGNEQFF
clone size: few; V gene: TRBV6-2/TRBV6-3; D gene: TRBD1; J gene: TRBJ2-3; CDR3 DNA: TGTGCCAGCAGTCGGACAGGGACCACAGATACGCAGTATTTT; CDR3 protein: CASSRTGTTDTQYF